This T cell receptor (beta chain) came from a study of T cell repertoires in cytomegalovirus infection. For the study at large: CMV infection plus the matching HLA type was flagged by public TCR beta signatures.

Each CDR3 protein gets one entry after TCRdb re-called the reads with MiXCR. The sample shows around 900,000 distinct CDR3 sequences, around 30% of them seen only once. With respect to this clonotype: Its antigen is still unknown.

V trimming: 4 bases; J trimming: 8 bases; junction bases outside the gene matches: 11. The CDR3 loop spans 16 amino acids. Per the germline V gene, CDR1 is SGHVS and CDR2 is FNYEAQ. This clonotype was obtained from a human donor in good health (CMV status not recorded). Some clones in this sample may be carry-over from other donors' samples. The chain is built from TRBV7-6 and TRBJ2-1; TRBD1 aligns across 10 bases. The starting material was cultured CD8+ T cells from PBMCs, obtained from culture after CMV antigen stimulation. CDR3 DNA sequence: TGTGCCAGCAGCTCGTCGACAGGGGGCCTATATTATGAGCAGTTCTTC. Residues: CASSSSTGGLYYEQFF.